This T cell receptor (beta chain) was sequenced in a study of shared clonotypes between healthy human individuals. Study-wide background: The study used three CD4 naive, three CD4 memory, two CD8 naive and one CD8 memory plate per donor. Study-wide findings and caveats: It was expected that sequencing depth would affect clonotype sharing among donors. Across several donors, naive CD4 shared about 5%, naive CD8 over 3%, memory CD4 more than 2%, memory CD8 under 0.5%.

Germline V gives CDR1 SGHTA, CDR2 FQGNSA. Trimming pared 11 bases from V and 1 base from J, leaving 20 bases between. This CDR3 contains 15 residues. The assay was immunoSEQ multiplex PCR, and TCRdb's table has in-frame clones only and misses some. The sample lists 1.6 million or so clones, around 97% seen once, with roughly 1.1% in the top ten. The study separated CD4+ cells into CD45RA+ naive and CD45RA-negative memory subsets. Points on this clone: Its antigen is unknown.

Sequenced material: naive CD4+ T cells sorted from blood. Subset in this sample: CD45RA+ positively selected. This TCR derives from a young man in good health. This chain uses TRBV7-2 with TRBJ1-2; a possible D gene is TRBD1 (6 bases). In DNA form, the CDR3 reads TGTGCCCGCGGGGGGCCCCAGGCTCGTAACTATGGCTACACCTTC. This gives the protein CARGGPQARNYGYTF. The variable domain in full, with the rest retrieved from reference TRBV7-2 and TRBJ1-2, is GAGVSQSPSNKVTEKGKDVELRCDPISGHTALYWYRQSLGQGLEFLIYFQGNSAPDKSGLPSDRFSAERTGGSVSTLTIQRTQQEDSAVYLCARGGPQARNYGYTFGSGTRLTVV.